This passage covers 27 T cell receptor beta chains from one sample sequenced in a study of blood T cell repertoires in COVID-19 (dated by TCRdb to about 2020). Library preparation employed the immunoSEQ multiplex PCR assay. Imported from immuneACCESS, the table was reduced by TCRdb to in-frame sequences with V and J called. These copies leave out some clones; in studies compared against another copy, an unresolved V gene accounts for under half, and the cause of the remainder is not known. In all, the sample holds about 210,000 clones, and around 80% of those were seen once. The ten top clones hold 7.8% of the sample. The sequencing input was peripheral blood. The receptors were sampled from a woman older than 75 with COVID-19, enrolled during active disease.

The CDR3 DNA is TGTGCCAGTAGTATAGAAGGACAGGCTGGAAACACCATATATTTT. Residues: CASSIEGQAGNTIYF. The V gene is TRBV19, the J gene TRBJ1-3; 7 bases map to TRBD1. Germline CDR1 LNHDA, CDR2 SQIVND (reference sequence). CDR3 length: 15 amino acids. Trimming cost V 0 bases and J 2 bases; bases outside gene matches: 1. Together with reference TRBV19 and TRBJ1-3, the CDR3 gives the full variable domain: DGGITQSPKYLFRKEGQNVTLSCEQNLNHDAMYWYRQDPGQGLRLIYYSQIVNDFQKGDIAEGYSVSREKKESFPLTVTSAQKNPTAFYLCASSIEGQAGNTIYFGEGSWLTVV.

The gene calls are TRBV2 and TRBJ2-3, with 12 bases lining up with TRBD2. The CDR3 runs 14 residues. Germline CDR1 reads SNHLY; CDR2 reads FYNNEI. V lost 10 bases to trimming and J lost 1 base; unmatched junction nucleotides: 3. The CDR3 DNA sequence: TGTGCCACCAGACTAGCGGGGGGCACAGATACGCAGTATTTT. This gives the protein CATRLAGGTDTQYF.

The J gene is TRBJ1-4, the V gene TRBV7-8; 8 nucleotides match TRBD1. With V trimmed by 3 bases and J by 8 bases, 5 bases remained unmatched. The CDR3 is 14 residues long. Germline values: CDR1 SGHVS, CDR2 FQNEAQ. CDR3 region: CASSFGQGQEKLFF. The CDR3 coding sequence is TGTGCCAGCAGCTTTGGACAGGGTCAGGAAAAACTGTTTTTT. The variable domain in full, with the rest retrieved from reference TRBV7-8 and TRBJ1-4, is GAGVSQSPRYKVAKRGQDVALRCDPISGHVSLFWYQQALGQGPEFLTYFQNEAQLDKSGLPSDRFFAERPEGSVSTLKIQRTQQEDSAVYLCASSFGQGQEKLFFGSGTQLSVL.

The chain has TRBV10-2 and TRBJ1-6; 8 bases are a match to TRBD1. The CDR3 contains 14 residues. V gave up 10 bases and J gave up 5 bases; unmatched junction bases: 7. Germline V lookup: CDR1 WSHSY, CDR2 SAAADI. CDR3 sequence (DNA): TGCGCCACAACCTTGACAGGGGATAATTCACCCCTCCACTTT. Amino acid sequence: CATTLTGDNSPLHF.

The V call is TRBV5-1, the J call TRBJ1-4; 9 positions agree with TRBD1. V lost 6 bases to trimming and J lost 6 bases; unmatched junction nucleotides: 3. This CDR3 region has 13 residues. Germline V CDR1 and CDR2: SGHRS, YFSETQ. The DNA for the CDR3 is TGCGCCAGCACCCGGGACAGGGATGAAAAACTGTTTTTT. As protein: CASTRDRDEKLFF.

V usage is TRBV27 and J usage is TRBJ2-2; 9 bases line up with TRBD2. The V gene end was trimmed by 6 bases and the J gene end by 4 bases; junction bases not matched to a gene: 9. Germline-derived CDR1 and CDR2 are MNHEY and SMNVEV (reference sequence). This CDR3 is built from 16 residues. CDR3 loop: CASSPTSGRGTGELFF. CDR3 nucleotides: TGTGCCAGCAGCCCGACTAGCGGCAGGGGCACCGGGGAGCTGTTTTTT.

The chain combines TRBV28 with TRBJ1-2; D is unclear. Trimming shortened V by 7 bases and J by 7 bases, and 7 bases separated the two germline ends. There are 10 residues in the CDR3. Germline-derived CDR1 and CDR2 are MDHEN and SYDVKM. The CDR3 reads CASKARGYTF. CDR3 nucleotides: TGTGCCAGCAAAGCGCGTGGCTACACCTTC.

The CDR3 bases are TGTGCCAGCAGCTCGGCCCCGCAGGGCGGAGGAGGGGAAAAACTGTTTTTT. It is translated as CASSSAPQGGGGEKLFF. The genes are TRBV9 and TRBJ1-4; D possibly corresponds to TRBD1 (5 bases). V gave up 4 bases and J gave up 8 bases, with 24 bases separating them. Germline V gene sequence: CDR1 SGDLS, CDR2 YYNGEE. This CDR3 contains 17 residues.

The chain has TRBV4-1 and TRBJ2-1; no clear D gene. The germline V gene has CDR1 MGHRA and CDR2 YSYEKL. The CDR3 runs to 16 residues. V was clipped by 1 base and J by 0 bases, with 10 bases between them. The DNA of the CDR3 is TGCGCCAGCAGCCAAGGAGAGTCTACCTCCTACAATGAGCAGTTCTTC. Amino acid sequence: CASSQGESTSYNEQFF.

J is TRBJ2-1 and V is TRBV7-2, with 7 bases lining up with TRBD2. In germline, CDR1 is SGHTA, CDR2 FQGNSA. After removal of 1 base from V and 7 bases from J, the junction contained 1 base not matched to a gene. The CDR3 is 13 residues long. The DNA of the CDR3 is TGTGCCAGCAGCTTAGTGGGAGGGAATGAGCAGTTCTTC. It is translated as CASSLVGGNEQFF. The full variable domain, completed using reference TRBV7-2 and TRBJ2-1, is GAGVSQSPSNKVTEKGKDVELRCDPISGHTALYWYRQSLGQGLEFLIYFQGNSAPDKSGLPSDRFSAERTGGSVSTLTIQRTQQEDSAVYLCASSLVGGNEQFFGPGTRLTVL.

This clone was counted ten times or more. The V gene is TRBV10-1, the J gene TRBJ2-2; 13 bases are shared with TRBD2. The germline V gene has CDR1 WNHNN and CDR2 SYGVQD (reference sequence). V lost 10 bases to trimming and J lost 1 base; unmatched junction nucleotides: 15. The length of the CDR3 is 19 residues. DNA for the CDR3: TGCGCCACCTCGGCTCAGGGACTAGCGGGGAACGTGAACACCGGGGAGCTGTTTTTT. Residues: CATSAQGLAGNVNTGELFF.

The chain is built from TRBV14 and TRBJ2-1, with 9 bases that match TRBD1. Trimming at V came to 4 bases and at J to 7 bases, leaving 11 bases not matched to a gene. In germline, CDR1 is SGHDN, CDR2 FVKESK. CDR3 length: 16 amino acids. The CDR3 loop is CASSLWGQGGGNEQFF. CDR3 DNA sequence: TGTGCCAGCAGCCTCTGGGGACAGGGAGGAGGTAATGAGCAGTTCTTC. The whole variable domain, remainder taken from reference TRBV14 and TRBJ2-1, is EAGVTQFPSHSVIEKGQTVTLRCDPISGHDNLYWYRRVMGKEIKFLLHFVKESKQDESGMPNNRFLAERTGGTYSTLKVQPAELEDSGVYFCASSLWGQGGGNEQFFGPGTRLTVL.

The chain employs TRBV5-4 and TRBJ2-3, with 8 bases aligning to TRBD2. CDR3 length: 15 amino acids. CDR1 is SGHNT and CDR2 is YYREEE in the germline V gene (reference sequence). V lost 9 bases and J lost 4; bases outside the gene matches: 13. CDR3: CATSDAGGGPDTQYF. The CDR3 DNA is TGTGCCACCTCAGATGCGGGAGGCGGGCCAGATACGCAGTATTTT.

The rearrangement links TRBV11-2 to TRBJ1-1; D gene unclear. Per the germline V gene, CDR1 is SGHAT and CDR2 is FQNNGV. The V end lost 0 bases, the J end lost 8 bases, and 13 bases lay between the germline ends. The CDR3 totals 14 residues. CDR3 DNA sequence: TGTGCCAGCAGCTTAGATCCCACCAGGCAGGAAGCTTTCTTT. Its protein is CASSLDPTRQEAFF.

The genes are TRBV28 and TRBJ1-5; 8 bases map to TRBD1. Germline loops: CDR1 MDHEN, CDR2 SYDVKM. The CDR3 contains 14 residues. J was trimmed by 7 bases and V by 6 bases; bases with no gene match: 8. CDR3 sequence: CASSSGQAEQPQHF. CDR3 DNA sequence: TGTGCCAGCAGCTCGGGACAGGCGGAGCAGCCCCAGCATTTT.

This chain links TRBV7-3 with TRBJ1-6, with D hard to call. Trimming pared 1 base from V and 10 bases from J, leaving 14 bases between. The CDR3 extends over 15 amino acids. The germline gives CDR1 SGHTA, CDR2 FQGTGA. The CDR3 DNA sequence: TGTGCCAGCAGCTTAAACCCACCGACGGGATCACCCCTCCACTTT. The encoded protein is CASSLNPPTGSPLHF.

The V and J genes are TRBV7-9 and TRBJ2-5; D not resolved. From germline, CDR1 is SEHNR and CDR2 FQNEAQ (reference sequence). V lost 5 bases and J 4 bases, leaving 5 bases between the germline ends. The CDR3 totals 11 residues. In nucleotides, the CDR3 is TGTGCCAGCAGCCGTCGAGAGACCCAGTACTTC. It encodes CASSRRETQYF.

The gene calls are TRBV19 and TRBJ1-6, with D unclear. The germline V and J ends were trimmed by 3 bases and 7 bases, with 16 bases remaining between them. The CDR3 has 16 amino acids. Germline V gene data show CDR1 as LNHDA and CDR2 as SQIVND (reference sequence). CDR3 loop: CASSIGRRGNNSPLHF. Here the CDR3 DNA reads TGTGCCAGTAGTATTGGGCGGAGAGGGAACAATTCACCCCTCCACTTT.

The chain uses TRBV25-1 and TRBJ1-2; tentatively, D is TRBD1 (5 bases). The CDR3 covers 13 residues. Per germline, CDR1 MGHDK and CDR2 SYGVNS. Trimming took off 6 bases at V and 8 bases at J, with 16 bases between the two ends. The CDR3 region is CASSISRGSGYTF. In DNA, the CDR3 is TGTGCCAGCAGCATCTCCCGGGGGTCCGGCTACACCTTC.

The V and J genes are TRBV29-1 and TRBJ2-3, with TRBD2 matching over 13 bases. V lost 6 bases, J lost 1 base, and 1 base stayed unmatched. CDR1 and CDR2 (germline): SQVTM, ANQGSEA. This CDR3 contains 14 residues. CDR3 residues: CSVGTSGGTDTQYF. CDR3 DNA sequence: TGCAGCGTCGGGACTAGCGGGGGCACAGATACGCAGTATTTT.

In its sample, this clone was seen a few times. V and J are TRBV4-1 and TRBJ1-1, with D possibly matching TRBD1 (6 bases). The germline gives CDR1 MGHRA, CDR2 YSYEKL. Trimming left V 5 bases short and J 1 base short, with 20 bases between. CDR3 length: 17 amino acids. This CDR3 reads CASSGLYRARENTEAFF. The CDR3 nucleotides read TGCGCCAGCAGCGGGTTGTACAGGGCTAGAGAGAACACTGAAGCTTTCTTT.

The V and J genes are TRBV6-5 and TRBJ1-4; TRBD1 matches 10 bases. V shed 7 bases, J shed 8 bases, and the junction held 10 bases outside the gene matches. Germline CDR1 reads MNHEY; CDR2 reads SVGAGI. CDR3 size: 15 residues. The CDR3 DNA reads TGTGCCAGCACCCAAAGGGACAGGGGCGGCGAAAAACTGTTTTTT. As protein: CASTQRDRGGEKLFF.

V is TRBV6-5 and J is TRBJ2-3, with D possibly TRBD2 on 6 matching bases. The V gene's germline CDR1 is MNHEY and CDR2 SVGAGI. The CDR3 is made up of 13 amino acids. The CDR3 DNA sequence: TGTGCTTCGGGCGGGGCGGGGCCAGATACGCAGTATTTT. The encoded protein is CASGGAGPDTQYF.

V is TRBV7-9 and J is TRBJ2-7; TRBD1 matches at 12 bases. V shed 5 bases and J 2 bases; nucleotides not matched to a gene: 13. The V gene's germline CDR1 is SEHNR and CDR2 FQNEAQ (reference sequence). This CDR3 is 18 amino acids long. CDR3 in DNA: TGTGCCAGCAGCCCGTCCCGGGACAGGGGGCGCGGGACCTACGAGCAGTACTTC. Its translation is CASSPSRDRGRGTYEQYF.

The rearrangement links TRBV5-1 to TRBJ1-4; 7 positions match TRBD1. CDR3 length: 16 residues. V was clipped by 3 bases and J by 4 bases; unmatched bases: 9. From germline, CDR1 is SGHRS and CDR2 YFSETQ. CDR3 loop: CASSSLPTGNNEKLFF. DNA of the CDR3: TGCGCCAGCAGCTCCCTCCCGACAGGGAATAATGAAAAACTGTTTTTT.

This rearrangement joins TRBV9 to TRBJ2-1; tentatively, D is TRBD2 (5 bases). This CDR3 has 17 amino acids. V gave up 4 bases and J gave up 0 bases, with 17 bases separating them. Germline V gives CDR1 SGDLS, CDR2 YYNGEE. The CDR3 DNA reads TGTGCCAGCAGCCGAGGAGGAGGCGCTAGCTCCTACAATGAGCAGTTCTTC. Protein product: CASSRGGGASSYNEQFF. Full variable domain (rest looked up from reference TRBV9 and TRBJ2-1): DSGVTQTPKHLITATGQRVTLRCSPRSGDLSVYWYQQSLDQGLQFLIQYYNGEERAKGNILERFSAQQFPDLHSELNLSSLELGDSALYFCASSRGGGASSYNEQFFGPGTRLTVL.

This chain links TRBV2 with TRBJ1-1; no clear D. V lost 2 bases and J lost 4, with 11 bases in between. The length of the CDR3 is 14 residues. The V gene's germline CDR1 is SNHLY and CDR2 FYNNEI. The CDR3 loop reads CASSELSRGTEAFF. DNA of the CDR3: TGTGCCAGCAGTGAACTCAGTCGGGGCACTGAAGCTTTCTTT.